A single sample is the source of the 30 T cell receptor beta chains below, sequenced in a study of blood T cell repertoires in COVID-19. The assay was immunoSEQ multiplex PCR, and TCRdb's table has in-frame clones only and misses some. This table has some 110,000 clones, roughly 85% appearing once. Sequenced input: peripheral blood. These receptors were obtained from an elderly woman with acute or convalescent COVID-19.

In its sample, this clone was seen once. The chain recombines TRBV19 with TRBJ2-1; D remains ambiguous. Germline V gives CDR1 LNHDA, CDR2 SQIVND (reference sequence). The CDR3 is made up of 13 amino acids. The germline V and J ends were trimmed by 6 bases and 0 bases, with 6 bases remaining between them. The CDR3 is CASRAVSYNEQFF. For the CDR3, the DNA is TGTGCCAGTAGGGCGGTCTCCTACAATGAGCAGTTCTTC.

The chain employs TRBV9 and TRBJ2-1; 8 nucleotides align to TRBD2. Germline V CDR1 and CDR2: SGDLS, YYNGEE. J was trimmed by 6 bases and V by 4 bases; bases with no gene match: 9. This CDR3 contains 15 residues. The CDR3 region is CASSPGGTGGNEQFF. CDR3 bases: TGTGCCAGCAGCCCGGGGGGGACTGGGGGCAATGAGCAGTTCTTC.

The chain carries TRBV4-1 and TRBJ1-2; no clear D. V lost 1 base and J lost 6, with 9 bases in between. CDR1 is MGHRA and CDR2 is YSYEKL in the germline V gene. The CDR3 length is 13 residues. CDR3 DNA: TGCGCCAGCAGCCAAGTTCAGTTCCATGGCTACACCTTC. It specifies CASSQVQFHGYTF.

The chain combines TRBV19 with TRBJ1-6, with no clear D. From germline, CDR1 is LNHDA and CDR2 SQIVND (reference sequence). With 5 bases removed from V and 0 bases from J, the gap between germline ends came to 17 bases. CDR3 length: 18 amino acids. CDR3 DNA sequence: TGTGCCAGTAGTTTGGACCCGGGATGGAGCTCCTATAATTCACCCCTCCACTTT. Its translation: CASSLDPGWSSYNSPLHF.

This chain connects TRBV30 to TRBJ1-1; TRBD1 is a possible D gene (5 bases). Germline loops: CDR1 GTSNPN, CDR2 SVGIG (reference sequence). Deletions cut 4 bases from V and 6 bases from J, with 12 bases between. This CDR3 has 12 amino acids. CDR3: CAWKWGEAEAFF. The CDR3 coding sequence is TGTGCCTGGAAATGGGGGGAGGCTGAAGCTTTCTTT.

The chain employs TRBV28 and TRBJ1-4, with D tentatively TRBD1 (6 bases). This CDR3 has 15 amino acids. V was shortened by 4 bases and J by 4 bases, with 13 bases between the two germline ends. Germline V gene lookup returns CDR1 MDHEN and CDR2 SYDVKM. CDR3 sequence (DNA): TGTGCCAGCAGTTCCCCAGGGGCTGATAATGAAAAACTGTTTTTT. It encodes CASSSPGADNEKLFF.

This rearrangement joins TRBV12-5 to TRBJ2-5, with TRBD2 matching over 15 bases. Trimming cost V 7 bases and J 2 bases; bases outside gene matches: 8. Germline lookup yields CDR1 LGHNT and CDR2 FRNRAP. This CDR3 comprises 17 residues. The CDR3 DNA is TGTGCTAGTGCTACGGGACTAGCGGGAGGAATTCAAGAGACCCAGTACTTC. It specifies CASATGLAGGIQETQYF.

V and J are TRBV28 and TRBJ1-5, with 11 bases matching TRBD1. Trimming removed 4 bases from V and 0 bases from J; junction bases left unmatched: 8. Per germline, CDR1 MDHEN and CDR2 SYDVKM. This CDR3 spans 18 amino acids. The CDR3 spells CASSSRTGGSYSNQPQHF. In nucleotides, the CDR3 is TGTGCCAGCAGTTCCCGGACAGGGGGCTCGTATAGCAATCAGCCCCAGCATTTT.

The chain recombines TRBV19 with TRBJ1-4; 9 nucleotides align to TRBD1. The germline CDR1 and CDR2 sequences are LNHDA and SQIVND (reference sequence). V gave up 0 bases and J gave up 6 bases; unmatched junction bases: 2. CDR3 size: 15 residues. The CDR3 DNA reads TGTGCCAGTAGTATAGAACAGGGGGCGGATGAAAAACTGTTTTTT. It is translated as CASSIEQGADEKLFF.

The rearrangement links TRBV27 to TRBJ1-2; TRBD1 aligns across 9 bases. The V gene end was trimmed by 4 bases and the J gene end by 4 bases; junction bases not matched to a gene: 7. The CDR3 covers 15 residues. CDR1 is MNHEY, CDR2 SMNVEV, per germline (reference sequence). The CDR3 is CASSWGQGPSYGYTF. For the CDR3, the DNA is TGTGCCAGCAGTTGGGGACAGGGCCCTAGCTATGGCTACACCTTC.

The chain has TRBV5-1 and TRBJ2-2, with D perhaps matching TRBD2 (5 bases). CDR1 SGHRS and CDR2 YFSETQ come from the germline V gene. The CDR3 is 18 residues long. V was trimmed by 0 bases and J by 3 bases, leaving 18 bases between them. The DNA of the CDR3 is TGCGCCAGCAGCTTGGAACCCTATTCGGCGGGTTACACCGGGGAGCTGTTTTTT. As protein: CASSLEPYSAGYTGELFF.

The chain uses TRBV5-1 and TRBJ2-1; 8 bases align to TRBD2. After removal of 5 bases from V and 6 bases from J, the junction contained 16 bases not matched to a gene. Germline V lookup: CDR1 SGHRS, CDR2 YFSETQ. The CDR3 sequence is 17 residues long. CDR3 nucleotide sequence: TGCGCCAGCAGAACGATGCCGGGACTAGGAAGGGGCAATGAGCAGTTCTTC. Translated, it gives CASRTMPGLGRGNEQFF.

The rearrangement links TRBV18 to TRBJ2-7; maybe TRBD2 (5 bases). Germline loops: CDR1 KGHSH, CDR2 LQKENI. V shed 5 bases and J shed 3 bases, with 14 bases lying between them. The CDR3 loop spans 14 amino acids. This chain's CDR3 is CASSSASSYYEQYV. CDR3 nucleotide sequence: TGTGCCAGCTCATCCGCTAGCAGCTACTACGAGCAGTACGTC.

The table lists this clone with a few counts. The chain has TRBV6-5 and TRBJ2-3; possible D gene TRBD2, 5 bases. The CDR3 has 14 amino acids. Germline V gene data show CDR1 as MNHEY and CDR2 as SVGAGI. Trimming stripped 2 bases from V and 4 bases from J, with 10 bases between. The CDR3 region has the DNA TGTGCCAGCAGTTACAGAGGAGGAGCAGATACGCAGTATTTT. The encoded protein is CASSYRGGADTQYF.

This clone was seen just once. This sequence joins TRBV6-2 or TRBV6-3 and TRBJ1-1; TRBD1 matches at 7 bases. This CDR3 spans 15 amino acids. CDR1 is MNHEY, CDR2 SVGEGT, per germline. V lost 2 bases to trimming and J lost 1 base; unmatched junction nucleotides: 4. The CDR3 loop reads CASSYDRAGNTEAFF. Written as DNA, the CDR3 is TGTGCCAGCAGTTACGACAGGGCAGGGAACACTGAAGCTTTCTTT.

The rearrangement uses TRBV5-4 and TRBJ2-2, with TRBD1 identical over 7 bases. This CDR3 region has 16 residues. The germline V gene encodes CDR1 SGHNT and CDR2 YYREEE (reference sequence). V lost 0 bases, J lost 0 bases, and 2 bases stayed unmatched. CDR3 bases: TGTGCCAGCAGCTTGGTAACAGGGGCGAACACCGGGGAGCTGTTTTTT. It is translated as CASSLVTGANTGELFF.

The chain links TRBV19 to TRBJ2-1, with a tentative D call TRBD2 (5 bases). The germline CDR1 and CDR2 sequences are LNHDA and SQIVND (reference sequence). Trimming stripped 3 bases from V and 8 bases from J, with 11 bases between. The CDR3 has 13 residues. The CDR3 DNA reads TGTGCCAGTAGTATCGGTTTCGGGGATGAGCAGTTCTTC. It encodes CASSIGFGDEQFF.

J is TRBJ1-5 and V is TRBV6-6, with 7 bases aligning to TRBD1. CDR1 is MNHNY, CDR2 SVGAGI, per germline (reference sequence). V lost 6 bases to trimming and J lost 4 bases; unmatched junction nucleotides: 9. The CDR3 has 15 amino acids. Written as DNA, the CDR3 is TGTGCCAGCAGCCCTCGGACAGGTGGGAATCAGCCCCAGCATTTT. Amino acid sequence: CASSPRTGGNQPQHF.

CDR3 loop: CASSLAVAWGTSDNEQFF. CDR3 bases: TGTGCCAGCAGCTTAGCGGTAGCGTGGGGGACTAGTGACAATGAGCAGTTCTTC. The rearrangement uses TRBV7-2 and TRBJ2-1, with 8 positions matching TRBD2. The CDR3 is 18 amino acids. In germline, CDR1 is SGHTA, CDR2 FQGNSA. V lost 0 bases to trimming and J lost 5 bases; unmatched junction nucleotides: 12.

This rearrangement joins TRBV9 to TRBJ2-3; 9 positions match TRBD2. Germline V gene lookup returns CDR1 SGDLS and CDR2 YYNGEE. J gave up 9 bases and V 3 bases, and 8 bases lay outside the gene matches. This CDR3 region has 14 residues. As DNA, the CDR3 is TGTGCCAGCAGCGAACAAGGCGGGAGGGAAACGCAGTATTTT. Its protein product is CASSEQGGRETQYF.

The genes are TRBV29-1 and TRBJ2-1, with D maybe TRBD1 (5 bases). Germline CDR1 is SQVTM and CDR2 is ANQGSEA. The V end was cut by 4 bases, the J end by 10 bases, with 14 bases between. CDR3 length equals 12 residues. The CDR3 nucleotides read TGCAGCGTTGGTCAGGGTCTGGGGGAGCAGTTCTTC. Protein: CSVGQGLGEQFF.

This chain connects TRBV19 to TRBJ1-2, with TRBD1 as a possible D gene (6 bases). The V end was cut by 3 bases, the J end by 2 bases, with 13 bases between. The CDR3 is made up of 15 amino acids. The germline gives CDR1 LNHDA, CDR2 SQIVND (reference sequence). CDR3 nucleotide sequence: TGTGCCAGTAGTATTATAGCAGGGGACAACTATGGCTACACCTTC. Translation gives CASSIIAGDNYGYTF. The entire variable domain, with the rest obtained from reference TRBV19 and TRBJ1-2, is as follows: DGGITQSPKYLFRKEGQNVTLSCEQNLNHDAMYWYRQDPGQGLRLIYYSQIVNDFQKGDIAEGYSVSREKKESFPLTVTSAQKNPTAFYLCASSIIAGDNYGYTFGSGTRLTVV.

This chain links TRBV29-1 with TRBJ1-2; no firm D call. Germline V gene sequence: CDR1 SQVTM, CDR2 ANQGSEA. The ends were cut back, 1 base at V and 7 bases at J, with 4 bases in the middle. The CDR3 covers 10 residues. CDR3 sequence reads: CSVEGSGYTF. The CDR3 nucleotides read TGCAGCGTTGAAGGGAGTGGCTACACCTTC.

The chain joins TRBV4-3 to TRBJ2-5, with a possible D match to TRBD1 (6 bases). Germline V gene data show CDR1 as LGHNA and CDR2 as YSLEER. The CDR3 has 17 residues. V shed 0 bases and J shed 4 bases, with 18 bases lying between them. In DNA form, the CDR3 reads TGCGCCAGCAGCCAAGATCGTCGCAGGGGCGCGGGAGAGACCCAGTACTTC. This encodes CASSQDRRRGAGETQYF.

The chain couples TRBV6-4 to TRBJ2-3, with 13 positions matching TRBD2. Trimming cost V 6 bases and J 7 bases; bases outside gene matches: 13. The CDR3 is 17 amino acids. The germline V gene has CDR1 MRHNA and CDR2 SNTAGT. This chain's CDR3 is CASRERELAGGPHTQYF. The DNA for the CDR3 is TGTGCCAGCAGGGAAAGGGAACTAGCGGGAGGGCCTCATACGCAGTATTTT.

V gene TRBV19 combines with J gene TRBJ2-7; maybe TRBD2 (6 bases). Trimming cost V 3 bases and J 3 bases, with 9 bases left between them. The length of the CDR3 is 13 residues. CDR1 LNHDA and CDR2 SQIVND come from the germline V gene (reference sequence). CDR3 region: CASSIGRGYEQYF. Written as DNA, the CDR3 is TGTGCCAGTAGTATTGGGCGGGGCTACGAGCAGTACTTC. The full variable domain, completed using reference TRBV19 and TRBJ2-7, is DGGITQSPKYLFRKEGQNVTLSCEQNLNHDAMYWYRQDPGQGLRLIYYSQIVNDFQKGDIAEGYSVSREKKESFPLTVTSAQKNPTAFYLCASSIGRGYEQYFGPGTRLTVT.

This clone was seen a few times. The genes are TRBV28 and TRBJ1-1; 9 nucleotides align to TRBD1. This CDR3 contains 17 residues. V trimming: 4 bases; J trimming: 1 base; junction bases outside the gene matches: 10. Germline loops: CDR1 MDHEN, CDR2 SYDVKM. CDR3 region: CASSSGQGFRWNTEAFF. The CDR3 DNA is TGTGCCAGCAGTTCGGGACAGGGCTTTAGATGGAACACTGAAGCTTTCTTT.

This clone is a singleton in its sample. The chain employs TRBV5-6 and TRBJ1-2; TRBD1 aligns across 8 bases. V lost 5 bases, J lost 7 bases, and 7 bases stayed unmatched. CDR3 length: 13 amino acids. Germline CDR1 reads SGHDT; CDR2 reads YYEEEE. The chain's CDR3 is CASRKTGAVGYTF. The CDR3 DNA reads TGTGCCAGCAGAAAGACAGGGGCTGTTGGCTACACCTTC. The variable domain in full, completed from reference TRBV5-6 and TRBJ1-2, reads DAGVTQSPTHLIKTRGQQVTLRCSPKSGHDTVSWYQQALGQGPQFIFQYYEEEERQRGNFPDRFSGHQFPNYSSELNVNALLLGDSALYLCASRKTGAVGYTFGSGTRLTVV.

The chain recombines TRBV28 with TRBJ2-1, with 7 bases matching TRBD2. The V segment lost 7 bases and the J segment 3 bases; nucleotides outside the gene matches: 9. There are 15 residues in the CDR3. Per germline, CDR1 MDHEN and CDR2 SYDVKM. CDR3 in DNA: TGTGCCAGCACCTGGGCTAGCGGAGGCTACAATGAGCAGTTCTTC. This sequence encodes CASTWASGGYNEQFF.

CDR3 loop: CATSRDIGGPHQEFF. DNA of the CDR3: TGTGCCACCAGCAGAGATATAGGGGGCCCCCACCAGGAGTTCTTC. V and J are TRBV15 and TRBJ2-1; TRBD1 aligns across 7 bases. This CDR3 is built from 15 residues. Germline V gene sequence: CDR1 LNHNV, CDR2 YYDKDF (reference sequence). J was trimmed by 14 bases and V by 0 bases; bases with no gene match: 13.